The rows below give T cell receptor beta chains drawn from one sample of a study of blood T cell repertoires in COVID-19. Method: immunoSEQ multiplex PCR; TCRdb's copy keeps in-frame clones and lacks some. The sample consists of some 220,000 clones, over 75% of them appearing once. The sample consisted of peripheral blood. The receptor set was obtained from a woman between 65 and 79 years old with COVID-19, enrolled during active disease. CDR3s include the opening cysteine and the closing phenylalanine or tryptophan. The D gene is left open where the match is weak. The size field is filled for only some rows; it gives once, few, many or a size class.

len: 16
abundance: NA
v_gene: TRBV4-3
j_gene: TRBJ1-4
d_gene: TRBD1
CDR3aa: CASSQDRGTGREKLFF
CDR3nt: TGCGCCAGCAGCCAAGATAGGGGGACAGGGAGAGAAAAACTGTTTTTT

len: 16
abundance: NA
v_gene: TRBV7-9
j_gene: TRBJ2-3
d_gene: NA
CDR3aa: CASSLVWASGTDTQYF
CDR3nt: TGTGCCAGCAGCTTAGTCTGGGCTAGCGGCACAGATACGCAGTATTTT

len: 14
abundance: NA
v_gene: TRBV7-3
j_gene: TRBJ1-2
d_gene: TRBD1
CDR3aa: CASSPRQGGYGYTF
CDR3nt: TGTGCCAGCAGCCCCAGACAGGGGGGCTATGGCTACACCTTC

len: 14
abundance: NA
v_gene: TRBV5-1
j_gene: TRBJ1-1
d_gene: TRBD1
CDR3aa: CASSPAGTGSEAFF
CDR3nt: TGCGCCAGCAGCCCGGCCGGGACAGGGTCGGAAGCTTTCTTT

len: 16
abundance: NA
v_gene: TRBV7-3
j_gene: TRBJ2-1
d_gene: TRBD2
CDR3aa: CASSLLILAGGNEQFF
CDR3nt: TGTGCCAGCAGCTTACTTATCCTAGCGGGGGGTAATGAGCAGTTCTTC

len: 18
abundance: NA
v_gene: TRBV2
j_gene: TRBJ1-2
d_gene: TRBD1
CDR3aa: CASSTPGGAGPLGYGYTF
CDR3nt: TGTGCCAGCAGTACACCAGGGGGCGCGGGACCATTGGGCTATGGCTACACCTTC

len: 15
abundance: NA
v_gene: TRBV2
j_gene: TRBJ1-1
d_gene: NA
CDR3aa: CASSLETIGDTEAFF
CDR3nt: TGTGCCAGCAGCCTCGAGACAATCGGGGACACTGAAGCTTTCTTT

len: 14
abundance: NA
v_gene: TRBV7-2
j_gene: TRBJ2-5
d_gene: NA
CDR3aa: CASSLGGSRETQYF
CDR3nt: TGTGCCAGCAGCTTAGGTGGGAGTCGGGAGACCCAGTACTTC

len: 15
abundance: NA
v_gene: TRBV19
j_gene: TRBJ1-2
d_gene: TRBD1
CDR3aa: CASSRDGTGVYGYTF
CDR3nt: TGTGCCAGTAGTAGAGACGGGACAGGGGTCTATGGCTACACCTTC

len: 18
abundance: NA
v_gene: TRBV7-2
j_gene: TRBJ1-6
d_gene: TRBD1
CDR3aa: CASSLGDRGRVGNSPLHF
CDR3nt: TGTGCCAGCAGCTTAGGGGACAGGGGGCGCGTCGGTAATTCACCCCTCCACTTT

len: 14
abundance: NA
v_gene: TRBV5-4
j_gene: TRBJ1-2
d_gene: TRBD1
CDR3aa: CASSLGQGNYGYTF
CDR3nt: TGTGCCAGCAGCCTGGGACAGGGGAACTATGGCTACACCTTC

len: 14
abundance: NA
v_gene: TRBV6-5
j_gene: TRBJ2-3
d_gene: TRBD1
CDR3aa: CASRSGTGRDTQYF
CDR3nt: TGTGCCAGCAGATCCGGGACAGGGCGGGATACGCAGTATTTT

len: 16
abundance: NA
v_gene: TRBV19
j_gene: TRBJ1-6
d_gene: NA
CDR3aa: CASSPQNSLYNSPLHF
CDR3nt: TGTGCCAGTAGTCCGCAAAACAGCCTCTATAATTCACCCCTCCACTTT

len: 15
abundance: NA
v_gene: TRBV9
j_gene: TRBJ2-7
d_gene: TRBD1
CDR3aa: CASSVSGQGWGEQYF
CDR3nt: TGTGCCAGCAGCGTCTCGGGACAGGGGTGGGGCGAGCAGTACTTC

len: 18
abundance: few
v_gene: TRBV5-1
j_gene: TRBJ2-7
d_gene: NA
CDR3aa: CASSLAYPRTVRPYEQYF
CDR3nt: TGCGCCAGCAGCTTGGCCTATCCCAGGACAGTGCGCCCCTACGAGCAGTACTTC

len: 13
abundance: NA
v_gene: TRBV30
j_gene: TRBJ2-3
d_gene: NA
CDR3aa: CAWKRGPTDTQYF
CDR3nt: TGTGCCTGGAAAAGGGGTCCCACAGATACGCAGTATTTT

len: 12
abundance: NA
v_gene: TRBV7-9
j_gene: TRBJ1-2
d_gene: NA
CDR3aa: CASSQDRTGYTF
CDR3nt: TGTGCCAGCAGCCAAGACAGAACGGGCTACACCTTC

len: 15
abundance: NA
v_gene: TRBV7-7
j_gene: TRBJ2-5
d_gene: NA
CDR3aa: CASSLDLAAQETQYF
CDR3nt: TGTGCTAGCAGCTTAGATTTAGCGGCCCAAGAGACCCAGTACTTC

len: 15
abundance: NA
v_gene: TRBV7-3
j_gene: TRBJ2-1
d_gene: TRBD1
CDR3aa: CASSLKGTGDNEQFF
CDR3nt: TGTGCCAGCAGCTTAAAAGGGACAGGGGACAATGAGCAGTTCTTC

len: 12
abundance: NA
v_gene: TRBV3-1/TRBV3-2
j_gene: TRBJ1-3
d_gene: NA
CDR3aa: CASSHSPNTIYF
CDR3nt: TGTGCCAGCAGCCACAGTCCGAACACCATATATTTT

len: 15
abundance: NA
v_gene: TRBV9
j_gene: TRBJ1-1
d_gene: TRBD1
CDR3aa: CASSPTDRANTEAFF
CDR3nt: TGTGCCAGCAGCCCCACCGACAGGGCGAACACTGAAGCTTTCTTT

len: 11
abundance: NA
v_gene: TRBV29-1
j_gene: TRBJ2-7
d_gene: TRBD1
CDR3aa: CSVGTGYEQYF
CDR3nt: TGCAGCGTCGGGACAGGGTACGAGCAGTACTTC

len: 15
abundance: NA
v_gene: TRBV7-2
j_gene: TRBJ1-2
d_gene: TRBD1
CDR3aa: CASSGGINQVYGYTF
CDR3nt: TGTGCCAGCTCAGGGGGCATTAACCAGGTCTATGGCTACACCTTC

len: 16
abundance: NA
v_gene: TRBV7-2
j_gene: TRBJ2-3
d_gene: TRBD2
CDR3aa: CASSLVWRGGPDTQYF
CDR3nt: TGTGCCAGCAGCTTAGTTTGGCGGGGGGGACCAGATACGCAGTATTTT

len: 13
abundance: NA
v_gene: TRBV15
j_gene: TRBJ2-5
d_gene: NA
CDR3aa: CATSRGPQETQYF
CDR3nt: TGTGCCACCAGCAGGGGCCCACAAGAGACCCAGTACTTC

len: 17
abundance: NA
v_gene: TRBV10-3
j_gene: TRBJ1-2
d_gene: TRBD1
CDR3aa: CAISASHGQGAPYGYTF
CDR3nt: TGTGCCATCAGTGCGTCTCATGGACAGGGGGCTCCTTATGGCTACACCTTC

len: 17
abundance: NA
v_gene: TRBV7-6
j_gene: TRBJ2-5
d_gene: TRBD2
CDR3aa: CASSPGTSGRVGETQYF
CDR3nt: TGTGCCAGCAGCCCCGGGACTAGCGGGAGGGTTGGAGAGACCCAGTACTTC

len: 12
abundance: NA
v_gene: TRBV7-9
j_gene: TRBJ1-1
d_gene: NA
CDR3aa: CASSFSRTEAFF
CDR3nt: TGTGCCAGCAGCTTCAGTCGCACTGAAGCTTTCTTT

len: 16
abundance: NA
v_gene: TRBV19
j_gene: TRBJ2-3
d_gene: TRBD2
CDR3aa: CASSIGLAGVLDTQYF
CDR3nt: TGTGCCAGTAGTATAGGGCTAGCGGGAGTCTTAGATACGCAGTATTTT

len: 13
abundance: once
v_gene: TRBV6-5
j_gene: TRBJ2-7
d_gene: TRBD2
CDR3aa: CASRAGGPYEQYF
CDR3nt: TGTGCCAGCAGGGCGGGAGGGCCGTACGAGCAGTACTTC

len: 14
abundance: NA
v_gene: TRBV5-1
j_gene: TRBJ1-1
d_gene: TRBD1
CDR3aa: CASSLRQGETEAFF
CDR3nt: TGCGCCAGCAGCTTGCGACAGGGAGAGACTGAAGCTTTCTTT

len: 16
abundance: once
v_gene: TRBV5-1
j_gene: TRBJ1-6
d_gene: TRBD1
CDR3aa: CASSGELGQGSSPLHF
CDR3nt: TGCGCCAGCAGCGGGGAGTTGGGACAGGGAAGTTCACCCCTCCACTTT

len: 17
abundance: once
v_gene: TRBV19
j_gene: TRBJ1-6
d_gene: NA
CDR3aa: CASSIVLQDSGNSPLHF
CDR3nt: TGTGCCAGTAGTATAGTCCTACAGGATTCTGGTAATTCACCCCTCCACTTT

len: 13
abundance: NA
v_gene: TRBV4-1
j_gene: TRBJ1-1
d_gene: NA
CDR3aa: CASSQARHGEAFF
CDR3nt: TGCGCCAGCAGCCAAGCCCGACACGGTGAAGCTTTCTTT

len: 13
abundance: NA
v_gene: TRBV7-2
j_gene: TRBJ2-7
d_gene: TRBD2
CDR3aa: CASSSKREGEQYF
CDR3nt: TGTGCCAGCAGCTCCAAGCGGGAGGGCGAGCAGTACTTC

len: 13
abundance: NA
v_gene: TRBV28
j_gene: TRBJ2-1
d_gene: NA
CDR3aa: CASNLPSGNEQFF
CDR3nt: TGTGCCAGCAATCTGCCTTCGGGAAATGAGCAGTTCTTC

len: 13
abundance: NA
v_gene: TRBV14
j_gene: TRBJ1-2
d_gene: NA
CDR3aa: CASSQDLMRGYTF
CDR3nt: TGTGCCAGCAGCCAAGATCTCATGCGGGGCTACACCTTC

len: 16
abundance: once
v_gene: TRBV7-9
j_gene: TRBJ2-5
d_gene: TRBD2
CDR3aa: CASSKRGPSGGETQYF
CDR3nt: TGTGCCAGCAGCAAAAGAGGGCCTAGCGGAGGGGAGACCCAGTACTTC

len: 12
abundance: NA
v_gene: TRBV28
j_gene: TRBJ2-5
d_gene: NA
CDR3aa: CASSPPRETQYF
CDR3nt: TGTGCCAGCAGCCCCCCTAGGGAGACCCAGTACTTC

len: 15
abundance: few
v_gene: TRBV25-1
j_gene: TRBJ1-3
d_gene: TRBD1
CDR3aa: CASSAGQGRGNTIYF
CDR3nt: TGTGCCAGCAGTGCGGGACAGGGGAGGGGAAACACCATATATTTT